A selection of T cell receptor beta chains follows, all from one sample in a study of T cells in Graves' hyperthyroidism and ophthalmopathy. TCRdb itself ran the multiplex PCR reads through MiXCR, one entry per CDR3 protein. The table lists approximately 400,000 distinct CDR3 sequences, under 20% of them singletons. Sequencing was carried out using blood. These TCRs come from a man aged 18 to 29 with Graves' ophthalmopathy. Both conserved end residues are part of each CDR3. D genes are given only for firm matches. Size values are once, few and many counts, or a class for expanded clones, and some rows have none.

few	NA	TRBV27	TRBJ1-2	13	TGTGCCAGCAGTCCCACCGACAGTAATGGCTACACCTTC	CASSPTDSNGYTF
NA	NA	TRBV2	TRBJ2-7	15	TGTGCCAGCAGTGACCCCCGTAGCCCTCTCTACGAGCAGTACTTC	CASSDPRSPLYEQYF
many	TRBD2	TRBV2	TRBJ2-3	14	TGTGCCAGTTCTGGGACTAGGGGAATAGATACGCAGTATTTT	CASSGTRGIDTQYF
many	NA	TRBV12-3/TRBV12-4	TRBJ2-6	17	TGTGCCAGCAGTTTTGAGCAGCTATACTCTGGGGCCAACGTCCTGACTTTC	CASSFEQLYSGANVLTF
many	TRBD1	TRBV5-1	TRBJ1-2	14	TGCGCCAGCAGCCGAACAGGGGATAACTATGGCTACACCTTC	CASSRTGDNYGYTF
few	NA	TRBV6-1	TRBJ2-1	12	TGTGCCAGCGATCAGGGCGACAATGAGCAGTTCTTC	CASDQGDNEQFF
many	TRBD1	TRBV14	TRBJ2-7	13	TGTGCCAGCAGGCCGACAGGGGGCTACGAGCAGTACTTC	CASRPTGGYEQYF
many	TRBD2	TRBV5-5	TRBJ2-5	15	TGTGCCAGCAGCTTGTCATGGGGGGGCCAAGAGACCCAGTACTTC	CASSLSWGGQETQYF
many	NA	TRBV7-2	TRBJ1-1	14	TGTGCCAGCACCTTCATACCGGGAGACACTGAAGCTTTCTTT	CASTFIPGDTEAFF
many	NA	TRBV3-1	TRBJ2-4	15	TGTGCCAGCAGCCAAGAAGGTACTTCGGCAAACATTCAGTACTTC	CASSQEGTSANIQYF
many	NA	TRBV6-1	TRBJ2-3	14	TGTGCCAGCAGTTCCCGACAGGAGGTTGATACGCAGTATTTT	CASSSRQEVDTQYF
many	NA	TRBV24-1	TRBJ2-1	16	TGTGCCACCAGTGATCCTGCGGGGGCCTACTACAATGAGCAGTTCTTC	CATSDPAGAYYNEQFF
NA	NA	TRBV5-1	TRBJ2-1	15	TGCGCCAGCAGCGCGTACAGGGAACCCTACAATGAGCAGTTCTTC	CASSAYREPYNEQFF
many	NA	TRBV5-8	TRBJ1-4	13	TGTGCCAGCAGCTTCGCAACTAATGAAAAACTGTTTTTT	CASSFATNEKLFF
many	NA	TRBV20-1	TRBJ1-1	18	TGCAGTGCTAGAGATGGGGTACGGTCTGCGCGGATGAACACTGAAGCTTTCTTT	CSARDGVRSARMNTEAFF
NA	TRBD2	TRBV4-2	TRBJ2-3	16	TGTGCCAGCAGCCAAGATCCAGCGGGGCTCACAGATACGCAGTATTTT	CASSQDPAGLTDTQYF
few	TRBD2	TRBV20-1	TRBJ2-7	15	TGCAGTGCTAGGATGACTAGCGGGGTTTACTACGAGCAGTACTTC	CSARMTSGVYYEQYF
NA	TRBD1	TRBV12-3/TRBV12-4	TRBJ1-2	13	TGTGCCAGCACAGGGGGGGGGGCCTATGGCTACACCTTC	CASTGGGAYGYTF
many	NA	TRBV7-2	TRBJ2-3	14	TGTGCCAGCAGCTTAACGGCGGCCACAGATACGCAGTATTTT	CASSLTAATDTQYF
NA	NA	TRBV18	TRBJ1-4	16	TGTGCCAGCTCACCAGAGTGGGCAGGGTATAATGAAAAACTGTTTTTT	CASSPEWAGYNEKLFF
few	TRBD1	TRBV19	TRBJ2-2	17	TGTGCCAGTAGTACCCGCAAACAGGGGGCGCCTACCGGGGAGCTGTTTTTT	CASSTRKQGAPTGELFF
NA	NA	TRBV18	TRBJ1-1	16	TGTGCCAGCTCACCACAATACAGTCCCTGGGGGACTGAAGCTTTCTTT	CASSPQYSPWGTEAFF
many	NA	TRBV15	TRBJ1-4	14	TGTGCCACCAGCAGAGAACAGTTTAATGAAAAACTGTTTTTT	CATSREQFNEKLFF
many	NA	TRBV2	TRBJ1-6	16	TGTGCCAGCAGTGAGCGGTGGAGCTCCTATAATTCACCCCTCCACTTT	CASSERWSSYNSPLHF
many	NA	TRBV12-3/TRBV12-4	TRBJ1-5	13	TGTGCCAGCAACTCCGAGGCGGCTCAGCCCCAGCATTTT	CASNSEAAQPQHF
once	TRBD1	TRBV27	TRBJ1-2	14	TGTGCCAGCAGTGCGGGACAGGGCATCTATGGCTACACCTTC	CASSAGQGIYGYTF
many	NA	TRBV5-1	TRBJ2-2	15	TGCGCCAGCAGCTTCTATACAGGGAACACCGGGGAGCTGTTTTTT	CASSFYTGNTGELFF
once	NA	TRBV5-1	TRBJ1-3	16	TGCGCCAGCAGTTACTGGGCCGGAGGGACTGGAAACACCATATATTTT	CASSYWAGGTGNTIYF
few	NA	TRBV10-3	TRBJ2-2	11	TGTGCCTCGTCAGGGGCCGGGGAGCTGTTTTTT	CASSGAGELFF
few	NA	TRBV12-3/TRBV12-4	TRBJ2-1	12	TGTGCCAGCAGTCTCCTAGCTGGGGAGCAGTTCTTC	CASSLLAGEQFF
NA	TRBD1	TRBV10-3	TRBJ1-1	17	TGTGCCATCAGATCGGGACAGGGGAATCTCGTGAACACTGAAGCTTTCTTT	CAIRSGQGNLVNTEAFF
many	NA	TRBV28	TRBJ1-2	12	TGTGCCAGCAGTTTGAACACCTATGGCTACACCTTC	CASSLNTYGYTF
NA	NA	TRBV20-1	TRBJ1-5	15	TGCAGTGCTACAAAGGGGGGGCTCGGCAATCAGCCCCAGCATTTT	CSATKGGLGNQPQHF
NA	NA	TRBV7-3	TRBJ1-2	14	TGTGCCAGCAGCCCCTCGGGGGGTCTCTATGGCTACACCTTC	CASSPSGGLYGYTF
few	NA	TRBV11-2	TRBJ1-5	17	TGTGCCAGCAGCCGGGGGGGGGGCGGCCTTAGCAATCAGCCCCAGCATTTT	CASSRGGGGLSNQPQHF
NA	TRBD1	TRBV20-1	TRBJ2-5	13	TGCAGTGCTACAAGCAGGGGGCGAGAGACCCAGTACTTC	CSATSRGRETQYF
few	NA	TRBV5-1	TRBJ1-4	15	TGCGCCAGCAGCAGAACAGGGCAAGCTAATGAAAAACTGTTTTTT	CASSRTGQANEKLFF
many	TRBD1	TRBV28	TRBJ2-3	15	TGTGCCAGCAGAGGGGACAGATGGGGCACAGATACGCAGTATTTT	CASRGDRWGTDTQYF
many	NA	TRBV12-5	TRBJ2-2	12	TGTGCTAGTGGCAGGGGGGTCGGGGAGCTGTTTTTT	CASGRGVGELFF
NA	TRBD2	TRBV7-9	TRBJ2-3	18	TGTGCCAGCAGTCGGGACTCTAGCGGGGGGGCCTCTTCAGATACGCAGTATTTT	CASSRDSSGGASSDTQYF
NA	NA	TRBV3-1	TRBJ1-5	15	TGTGCCAGCAGCCAAGCCGGGGGGGCCGATGAGACCCAGCATTTT	CASSQAGGADETQHF
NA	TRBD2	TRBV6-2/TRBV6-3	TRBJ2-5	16	TGTGCCAGCAGTTACGGCGGGACTAGCGGGGGGAAAAGGGAGTACTTC	CASSYGGTSGGKREYF
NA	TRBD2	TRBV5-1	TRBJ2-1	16	TGCGCCAGCAGCCGGGAGGCGCGGGGGTACGACAATGAGCAGTTCTTC	CASSREARGYDNEQFF
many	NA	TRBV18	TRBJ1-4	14	TGTGCCAGCTCACCTCCGCAGGGCCGGGAAAAACTGTTTTTT	CASSPPQGREKLFF
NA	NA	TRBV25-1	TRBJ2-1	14	TGTGCCAGCAGTGTCCCGGGACATAACAATGAGCAGTTCTTC	CASSVPGHNNEQFF
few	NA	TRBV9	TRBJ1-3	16	TGTGCCAGCAGCGTAGGTATGTCGAGCTCTGGAAACACCATATATTTT	CASSVGMSSSGNTIYF
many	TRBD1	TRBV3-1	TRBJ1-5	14	TGTGCCAGCAGCCTGGGACAGAGCAATCAGCCCCAGCATTTT	CASSLGQSNQPQHF
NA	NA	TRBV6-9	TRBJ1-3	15	TGTGCCAGCAGTTACTTTAAAGGGTTTGGAAACACCATATATTTT	CASSYFKGFGNTIYF
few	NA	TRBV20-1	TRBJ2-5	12	TGCAGTGCCCTTGCGGGCCCAGAGACCCAGTACTTC	CSALAGPETQYF
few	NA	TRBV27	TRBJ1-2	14	TGTGCCAGCAGTTTAGGAGGCAACTACTATGGCTACACCTTC	CASSLGGNYYGYTF
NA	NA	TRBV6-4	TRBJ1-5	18	TGTGCCAGCAGCAACGAAATCGCCGGGACCCACCTCAATCAGCCCCAGCATTTT	CASSNEIAGTHLNQPQHF
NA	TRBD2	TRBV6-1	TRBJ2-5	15	TGTGCCAGCAGGAAACTAGCGGGGGGGCGTGAGACCCAGTACTTC	CASRKLAGGRETQYF
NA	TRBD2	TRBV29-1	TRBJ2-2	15	TGCAGCGTTGAAGGGACTAGCGGAGACACCGGGGAGCTGTTTTTT	CSVEGTSGDTGELFF
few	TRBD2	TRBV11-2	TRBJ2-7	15	TGTGCCAGCAGCGTAGCGGGGGGGAGCTCCTACGAGCAGTACTTC	CASSVAGGSSYEQYF
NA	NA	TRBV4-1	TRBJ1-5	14	TGCGCCAGCAGCCAAATACCAGGGGATCAGCCCCAGCATTTT	CASSQIPGDQPQHF
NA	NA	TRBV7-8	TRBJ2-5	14	TGTGCCAGCAGCTTAGGCAGGATCCAAGAGACCCAGTACTTC	CASSLGRIQETQYF
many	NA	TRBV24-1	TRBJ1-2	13	TGTGCCACCAGTCAATTTGAGGACATGGGCTACACCTTC	CATSQFEDMGYTF
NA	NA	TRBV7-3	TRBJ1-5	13	TGTGCCAGCAGCTTAAATCCAGGGCAGCCCCAGCATTTT	CASSLNPGQPQHF
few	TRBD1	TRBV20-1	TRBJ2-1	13	TGCAGTGCAGCCGGGACAGCTTACAATGAGCAGTTCTTC	CSAAGTAYNEQFF